The 22 T cell receptor beta chains below all came from one sample that was sequenced in a study of immune characterization of retroperitoneal liposarcoma. TCRdb recomputed calls from the PCR reads with MiXCR, one row per CDR3 protein. The table shows 10,000 to 11,000 distinct CDR3 sequences, with 37% occurring only once. Input material: tumor tissue. These receptors all come from a female donor with retroperitoneal liposarcoma.

This rearrangement joins TRBV6-1 to TRBJ2-5; 10 bases are shared with TRBD1. The J call is uncertain, as TRBJ2-7 better fits the DNA end. CDR1 is MNHNS, CDR2 SASEGT, per germline. CDR3 length: 14 amino acids. The CDR3 DNA follows: TGTGCCAGCAGTTACGGACAGGGGGCCTACGAGCAGTACTTC. This codes for CASSYGQGAYEQYF.

This clonotype was observed many times. V is TRBV7-2 and J is TRBJ2-1, with 7 nucleotides matching TRBD1. The closer fit of TRBJ2-7 to the DNA end suggests the J call may be wrong. Germline loops: CDR1 SGHTA, CDR2 FQGNSA. The CDR3 sequence is 16 residues long. The CDR3 bases are TGTGCCAGCAGCTTTAGCACGGGACAGAAGGCCTACGAGCAGTACTTC. This sequence encodes CASSFSTGQKAYEQYF.

In its sample, this clonotype was seen a few times. CDR3 nucleotide sequence: TGTGCCAGCAGCTCGATGGACAGGGCCCAAGACGAGCAGTACTTC. Protein sequence: CASSSMDRAQDEQYF. This sequence joins TRBV7-2 and TRBJ2-5; 8 nucleotides match TRBD1. The DNA matches TRBJ2-7 better at its end, which makes the J call doubtful. The CDR3 sequence is 15 residues long. Germline V gene sequence: CDR1 SGHTA, CDR2 FQGNSA.

The chain has TRBV10-1 and TRBJ2-7, with 8 bases matching TRBD1. In germline, CDR1 is WNHNN, CDR2 SYGVQD (reference sequence). V dropped 0 bases and J dropped 0; count of bases not matched to a gene: 1. This CDR3 is built from 15 residues. CDR3 sequence (DNA): TGCGCCAGCAGTGAGTCTGGACAGGGCTCCTACGAGCAGTACTTC. Amino acids: CASSESGQGSYEQYF.

V is TRBV7-2 and J is TRBJ2-3; no firm D call. The CDR3 length is 21 residues. Germline CDR1 is SGHTA and CDR2 is FQGNSA. V was clipped by 2 bases and J by 0 bases, with 27 bases between them. The CDR3 spells CASSLTTSPAWSDPSTDTQYF. The CDR3 bases are TGTGCCAGCAGCTTAACGACTTCCCCGGCGTGGAGCGATCCTAGCACAGATACGCAGTATTTT. The whole variable domain, remainder taken from reference TRBV7-2 and TRBJ2-3, is GAGVSQSPSNKVTEKGKDVELRCDPISGHTALYWYRQSLGQGLEFLIYFQGNSAPDKSGLPSDRFSAERTGGSVSTLTIQRTQQEDSAVYLCASSLTTSPAWSDPSTDTQYFGPGTRLTVL.

This clonotype has at least ten counts. The chain recombines TRBV6-1 with TRBJ2-7, with D possibly being TRBD1 (6 bases). Germline values: CDR1 MNHNS, CDR2 SASEGT. There are 14 residues in the CDR3. Trimming took 3 bases from V and 0 from J, leaving 9 bases between them. For the CDR3, the DNA is TGTGCCAGCAGTGAGACAGGCCACTCCTACGAGCAGTACTTC. Protein sequence: CASSETGHSYEQYF.

The rearrangement links TRBV24-1 to TRBJ2-5, with D maybe TRBD1 (6 bases). The end of the DNA aligns better with TRBJ2-1, so the J call may be wrong. CDR1 KGHDR and CDR2 SFDVKD come from the germline V gene. The CDR3 loop spans 15 amino acids. Here the CDR3 reads CATSDAPGARETQFF. The CDR3 nucleotides are TGTGCCACCAGTGATGCCCCAGGGGCGAGGGAGACCCAGTTCTTC.

The chain carries TRBV6-1 and TRBJ1-6; D not resolved. The CDR3 contains 16 residues. V was cut by 5 bases and J by 0 bases, with 11 bases left in between. Germline values: CDR1 MNHNS, CDR2 SASEGT. CDR3 region: CASSYGESSYNSPLHF. Written as DNA, the CDR3 is TGTGCCAGCAGTTATGGGGAGAGCTCCTATAATTCACCCCTCCACTTT.

The DNA of the CDR3 is TGTGCCAGCAGCTCCCTAATATCCTACAATGAGCAGTTCTTC. Protein: CASSSLISYNEQFF. The V and J genes are TRBV11-2 and TRBJ2-1; no definite D call. The germline V gene encodes CDR1 SGHAT and CDR2 FQNNGV. The ends were cut back, 4 bases at V and 1 base at J, with 8 bases in the middle. CDR3 size: 14 residues.

This clonotype is medium-sized. The chain couples TRBV25-1 to TRBJ2-1, with D possibly called TRBD1 or TRBD2 (6 bases each). Germline V gene sequence: CDR1 MGHDK, CDR2 SYGVNS. Trimming left V 3 bases short and J 13 bases short, with 22 bases between. The CDR3 consists of 15 residues. The CDR3 here is CASSDPRGAGETQFF. The CDR3 coding sequence is TGTGCCAGCAGTGATCCTAGGGGGGCCGGAGAGACCCAGTTCTTC.

This clonotype turned up a few times. V and J are TRBV12-3 or TRBV12-4 and TRBJ2-2, with D tentatively TRBD1 (5 bases). The CDR3 runs to 16 residues. Trimming pared 0 bases from V and 6 bases from J, leaving 14 bases between. The DNA for the CDR3 is TGTGCCAGCAGTTTAGCGTTCTTCAGGGCTCCCGGGGAGCTGTTTTTT. The encoded protein is CASSLAFFRAPGELFF.

This clonotype appeared a few times. The genes are TRBV6-1 and TRBJ2-1, with 8 bases identical to TRBD2. The CDR3 covers 16 residues. CDR1 is MNHNS, CDR2 SASEGT, per germline. V dropped 5 bases and J dropped 10; count of bases not matched to a gene: 16. Here the CDR3 reads CASSRTGTRGDYEQFF. The CDR3 DNA reads as TGTGCCAGCAGTCGTACCGGGACTAGGGGAGATTACGAGCAGTTCTTC.

This clonotype is termed medium-sized. This chain links TRBV7-2 with TRBJ2-1; D tentatively reads TRBD1 or TRBD2 (5 bases each). The DNA end favors TRBJ2-7, so the J call may be wrong. Germline V gene sequence: CDR1 SGHTA, CDR2 FQGNSA. The CDR3 is made up of 15 amino acids. CDR3 residues: CASSLERGVSNEQYF. The CDR3 DNA sequence: TGTGCCAGCAGCTTAGAGAGAGGGGTAAGCAATGAGCAGTACTTC.

The rearrangement joins TRBV7-2 to TRBJ2-3, with 10 bases aligning to TRBD2. Trimming at V came to 5 bases and at J to 5 bases, leaving 7 bases not matched to a gene. The CDR3 has 15 amino acids. Per germline, CDR1 SGHTA and CDR2 FQGNSA. The CDR3 nucleotides read TGTGCCAGCAGCCAACTAGCGGGAATTTTAGATACGCAGTATTTT. It codes for CASSQLAGILDTQYF.

Relative to its sample, this clonotype is medium-sized (0.01 to 0.1%). The V call is TRBV6-1, the J call TRBJ2-1; D is possibly TRBD1 (6 bases). The DNA end lines up better with TRBJ2-7; the J call may be wrong. The CDR3 is 12 amino acids. CDR1 is MNHNS, CDR2 SASEGT, per germline. In nucleotides, the CDR3 is TGTGCCAGCAGCCTTACAGGGTACGAGCAGTACTTC. Encoded protein: CASSLTGYEQYF.

The chain's CDR3 is CANSRGQETQFF. In DNA, the CDR3 is TGTGCCAACAGCCGGGGCCAAGAGACCCAGTTCTTC. This sequence joins TRBV6-9 and TRBJ2-1; D possibly matches TRBD1 or TRBD2 (5 bases each). Germline CDR1 is MNHGY and CDR2 is SVAAGI. Trimming took 10 bases from V and 13 from J, leaving 20 bases between them. This CDR3 region has 12 residues.

V usage is TRBV6-6 and J usage is TRBJ2-1; D is undetermined. The CDR3 sequence is 14 residues long. Germline CDR1 reads MNHNY; CDR2 reads SVGAGI (reference sequence). Trimming took 7 bases from V and 4 from J, leaving 14 bases between them. The CDR3: CASTRRDGYNEQFF. The CDR3 bases are TGTGCCAGCACCCGCCGAGACGGATACAATGAGCAGTTCTTC.

This clonotype is medium-sized in the sample. V and J are TRBV7-2 and TRBJ2-7; 8 nucleotides align to TRBD2. After removal of 5 bases from V and 1 base from J, the junction contained 7 bases not matched to a gene. The V gene's germline CDR1 is SGHTA and CDR2 FQGNSA. This CDR3 spans 15 amino acids. The CDR3 DNA reads TGTGCCAGCAGCCCCCTACGGGGGGGATCCTACGAGCAGTACTTC. Translation gives CASSPLRGGSYEQYF.

On this clonotype: Relative to the germline gene, one junction end is altered; a read error may explain this. The CDR3 spells CASSYSSGGVHEQFF. DNA of the CDR3: TGTGCCAGCAGTTACTCCAGCGGGGGGGTCCATGAGCAGTTCTTT. The J gene is TRBJ2-3, the V gene TRBV6-8; TRBD2 matches at 10 bases. Looked up from germline, CDR1 is MNHGY and CDR2 is SAAAGT. This CDR3 is built from 15 residues.

The chain links TRBV27 to TRBJ2-3; 10 positions match TRBD2. The CDR3 has 18 residues. The germline CDR1 and CDR2 sequences are MNHEY and SMNVEV (reference sequence). V was pared by 5 bases and J by 1 base, with 12 bases of the junction left unmatched. The CDR3 bases are TGTGCCAGCAGTCACTCAGCGGGAGGGCCCCCGGGCACAGATACGCAGTATTTT. Its protein is CASSHSAGGPPGTDTQYF.

This clonotype was picked up one time. The chain recombines TRBV11-3 with TRBJ1-3; D is unresolved. V lost 4 bases, J lost 9 bases, and 13 bases lay in between. Per germline, CDR1 SGHNT and CDR2 YENEEA. The CDR3 contains 13 residues. The CDR3 nucleotides are TGTGCCAGCAGCTCCCAAGGAAGGGTCACCATATATTTT. It encodes CASSSQGRVTIYF. The whole variable domain, remainder taken from reference TRBV11-3 and TRBJ1-3, is EAGVVQSPRYKIIEKKQPVAFWCNPISGHNTLYWYLQNLGQGPELLIRYENEEAVDDSQLPKDRFSAERLKGVDSTLKIQPAELGDSAVYLCASSSQGRVTIYFGEGSWLTVV.

The chain has TRBV6-1 and TRBJ2-4; D may be TRBD2 (5 bases). The J call is in doubt because the DNA end fits TRBJ2-1 better. This CDR3 is 15 amino acids long. Germline CDR1 MNHNS, CDR2 SASEGT. DNA for the CDR3: TGTGCCAGCAGTGCCCGGATGGGAGCCAAAAACATTCAGTTCTTC. Encoded protein: CASSARMGAKNIQFF.